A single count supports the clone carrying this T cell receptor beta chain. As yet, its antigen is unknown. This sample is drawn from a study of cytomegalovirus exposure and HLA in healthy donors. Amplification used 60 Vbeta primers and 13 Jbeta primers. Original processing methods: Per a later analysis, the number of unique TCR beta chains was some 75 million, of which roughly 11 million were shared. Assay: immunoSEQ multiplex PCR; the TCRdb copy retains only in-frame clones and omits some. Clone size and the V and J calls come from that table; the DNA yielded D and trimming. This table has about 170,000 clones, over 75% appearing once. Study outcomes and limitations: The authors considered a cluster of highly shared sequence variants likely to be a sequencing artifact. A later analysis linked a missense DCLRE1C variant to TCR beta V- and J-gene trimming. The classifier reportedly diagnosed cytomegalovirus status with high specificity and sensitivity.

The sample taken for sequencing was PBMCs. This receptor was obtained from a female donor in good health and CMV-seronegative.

The CDR3 nucleotides read TGCGCCAGCAGCCAAGATGTACAGGGGGCTAACAATGAGCAGTTCTTC. The encoded protein is CASSQDVQGANNEQFF. The chain joins TRBV4-3 to TRBJ2-1; 9 positions agree with TRBD1. V lost 0 bases, J lost 5 bases, and 5 bases stayed unmatched. CDR3 length equals 16 residues. Germline V gene lookup returns CDR1 LGHNA and CDR2 YSLEER.